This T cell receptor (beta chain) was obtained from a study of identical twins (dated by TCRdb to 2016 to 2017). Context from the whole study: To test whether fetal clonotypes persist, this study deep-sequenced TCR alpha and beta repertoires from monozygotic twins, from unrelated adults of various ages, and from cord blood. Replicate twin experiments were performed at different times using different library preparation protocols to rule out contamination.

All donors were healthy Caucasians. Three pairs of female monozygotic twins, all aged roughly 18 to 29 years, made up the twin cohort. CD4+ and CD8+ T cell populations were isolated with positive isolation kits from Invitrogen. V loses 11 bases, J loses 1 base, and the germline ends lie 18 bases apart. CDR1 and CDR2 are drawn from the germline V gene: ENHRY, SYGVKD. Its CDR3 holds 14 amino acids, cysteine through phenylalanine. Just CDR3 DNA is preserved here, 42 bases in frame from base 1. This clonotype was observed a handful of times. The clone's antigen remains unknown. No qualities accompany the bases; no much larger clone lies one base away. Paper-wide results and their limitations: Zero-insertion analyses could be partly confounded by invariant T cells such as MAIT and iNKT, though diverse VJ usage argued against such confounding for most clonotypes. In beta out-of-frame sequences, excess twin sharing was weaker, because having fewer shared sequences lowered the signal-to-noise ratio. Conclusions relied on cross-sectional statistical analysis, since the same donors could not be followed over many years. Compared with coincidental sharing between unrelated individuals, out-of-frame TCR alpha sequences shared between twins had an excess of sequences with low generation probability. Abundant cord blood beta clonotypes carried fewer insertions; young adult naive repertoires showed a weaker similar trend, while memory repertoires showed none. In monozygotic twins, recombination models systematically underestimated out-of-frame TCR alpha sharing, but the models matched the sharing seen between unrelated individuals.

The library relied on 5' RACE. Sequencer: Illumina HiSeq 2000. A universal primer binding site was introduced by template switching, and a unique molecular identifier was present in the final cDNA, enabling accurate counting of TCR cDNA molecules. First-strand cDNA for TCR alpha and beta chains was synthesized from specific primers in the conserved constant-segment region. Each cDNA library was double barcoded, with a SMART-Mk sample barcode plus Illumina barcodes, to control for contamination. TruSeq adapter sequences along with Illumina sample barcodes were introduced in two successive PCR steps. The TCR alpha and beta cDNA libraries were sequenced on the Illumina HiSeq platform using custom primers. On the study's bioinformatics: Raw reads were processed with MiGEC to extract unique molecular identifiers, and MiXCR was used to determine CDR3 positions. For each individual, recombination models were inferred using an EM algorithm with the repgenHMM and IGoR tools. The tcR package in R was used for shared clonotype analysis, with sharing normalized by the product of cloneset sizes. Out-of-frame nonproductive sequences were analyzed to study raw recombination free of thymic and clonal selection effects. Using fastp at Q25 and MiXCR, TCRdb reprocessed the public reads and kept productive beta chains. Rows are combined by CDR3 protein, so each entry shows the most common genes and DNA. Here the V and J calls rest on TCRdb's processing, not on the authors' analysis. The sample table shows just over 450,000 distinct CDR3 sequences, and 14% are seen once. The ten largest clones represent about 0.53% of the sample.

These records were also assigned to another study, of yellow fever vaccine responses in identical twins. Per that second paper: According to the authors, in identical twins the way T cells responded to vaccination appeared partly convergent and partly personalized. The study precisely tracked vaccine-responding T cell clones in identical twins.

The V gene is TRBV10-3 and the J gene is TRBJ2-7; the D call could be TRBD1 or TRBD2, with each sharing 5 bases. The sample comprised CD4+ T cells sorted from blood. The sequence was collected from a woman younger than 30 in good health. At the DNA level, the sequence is TGTGCCTCACAATCCGGGGCAAAATCCTACGAGCAGTACTTC. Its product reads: CASQSGAKSYEQYF.